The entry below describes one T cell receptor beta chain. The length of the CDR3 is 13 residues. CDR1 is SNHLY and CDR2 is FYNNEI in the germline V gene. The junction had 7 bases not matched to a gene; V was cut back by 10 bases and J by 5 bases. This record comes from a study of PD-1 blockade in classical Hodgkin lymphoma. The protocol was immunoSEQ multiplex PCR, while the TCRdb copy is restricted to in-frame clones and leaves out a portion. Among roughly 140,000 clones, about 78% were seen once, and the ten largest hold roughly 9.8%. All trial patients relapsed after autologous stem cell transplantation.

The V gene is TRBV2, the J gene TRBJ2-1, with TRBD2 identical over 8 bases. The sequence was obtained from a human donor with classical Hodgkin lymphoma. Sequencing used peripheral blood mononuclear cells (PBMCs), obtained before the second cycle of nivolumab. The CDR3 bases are TGTGCCACCGCCGGGACTAGGGACAATGAGCAGTTCTTC. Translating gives CATAGTRDNEQFF.